The following is a T cell receptor (beta chain) sequence with its context. As yet, its antigen is unknown. These data come from a study of identical twins. Overall study results and limits: The presence of invariant MAIT and iNKT cells could partly confound analyses of zero-insertion sequences. A lower insertion count was a feature of abundant cord blood beta clonotypes, with no such feature in memory repertoires.

The germline V and J ends were trimmed by 1 base and 6 bases, with 20 bases remaining between them. Germline V gives CDR1 SGHAT, CDR2 FQNNGV. The CDR3 is 17 amino acids. TCRdb analysed the 5' RACE reads with MiXCR anew, one entry per CDR3 protein. In the table there are approximately 600,000 distinct CDR3 sequences, under 8.5% of which are singletons. Healthy Caucasians were all of the donors. The sample also formed part of further work on yellow fever vaccine responses in identical twins.

The sample was PBMCs. The sequence was obtained from a woman under 30 in good health. The V call is TRBV11-2, the J call TRBJ2-3; D remains ambiguous. The CDR3 sequence is CASSLVRDSSSADTQYF. CDR3 bases: TGTGCCAGCAGCTTAGTTAGAGACTCCTCCTCGGCTGATACGCAGTATTTT.